The T cell receptor beta chain under discussion was sequenced for a study of PD-1 blockade in classical Hodgkin lymphoma. Study outcomes and limitations: Newly diagnosed patients had diversity similar to the baseline diversity of complete responders. Relative to healthy donors, newly diagnosed patients reportedly had lower baseline TCR diversity, which was reported as lower still in relapsed/refractory patients. Exclusion removed patients who began nivolumab under 1 year after ASCT.

With regard to this clone: The target antigen is unknown.

Every one of the patients relapsed after autologous stem cell transplantation (brentuximab vedotin exposure was variable). Under best response, outcomes were complete response, partial response or progressive disease. Repertoires were generated with immunoSEQ multiplex PCR, while TCRdb's copy carries only in-frame clones and drops some. The sample lists 90,000 to 95,000 clones; 80% to 90% were seen once. Looked up from germline, CDR1 is MNHEY and CDR2 is SMNVEV (reference sequence). Trimming removed 3 bases at V and 3 bases at J, with 8 bases between. CDR3 size: 13 residues. V and J are TRBV27 and TRBJ1-1; D is perhaps TRBD1 (5 bases). The receptor comes from a human donor with classical Hodgkin lymphoma. This specimen was peripheral blood mononuclear cells (PBMCs), taken before the second cycle of nivolumab. CDR3 nucleotide sequence: TGTGCCAGCAGTTTCTCCAGGGACACTGAAGCTTTCTTT. This encodes CASSFSRDTEAFF.